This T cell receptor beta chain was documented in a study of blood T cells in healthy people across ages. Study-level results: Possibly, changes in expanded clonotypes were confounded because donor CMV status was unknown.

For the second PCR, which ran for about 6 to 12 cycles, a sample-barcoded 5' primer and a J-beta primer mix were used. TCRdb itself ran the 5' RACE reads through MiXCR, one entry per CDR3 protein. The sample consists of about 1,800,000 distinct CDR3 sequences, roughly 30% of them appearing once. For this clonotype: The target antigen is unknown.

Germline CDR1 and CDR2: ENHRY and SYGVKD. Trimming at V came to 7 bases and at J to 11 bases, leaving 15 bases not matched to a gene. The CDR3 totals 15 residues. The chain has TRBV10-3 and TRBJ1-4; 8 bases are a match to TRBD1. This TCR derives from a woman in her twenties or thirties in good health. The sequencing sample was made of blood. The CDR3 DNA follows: TGTGCCATCACACGGGCAGGGGGCCCTTCGAGGAAACTGTTTTTT. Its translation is CAITRAGGPSRKLFF.